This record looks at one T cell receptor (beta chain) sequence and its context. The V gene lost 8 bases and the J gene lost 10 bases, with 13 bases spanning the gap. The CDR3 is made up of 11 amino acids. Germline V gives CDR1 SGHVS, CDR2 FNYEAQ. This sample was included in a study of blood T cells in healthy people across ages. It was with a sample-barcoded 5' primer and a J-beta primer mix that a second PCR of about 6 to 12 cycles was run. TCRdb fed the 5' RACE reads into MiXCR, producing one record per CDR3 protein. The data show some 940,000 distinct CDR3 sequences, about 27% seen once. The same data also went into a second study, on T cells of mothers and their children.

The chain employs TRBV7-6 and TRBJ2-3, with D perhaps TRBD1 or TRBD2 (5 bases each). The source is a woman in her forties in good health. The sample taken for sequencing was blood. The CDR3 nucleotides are TGTGCCAGCGGCCGGGACGGATCGCAGTATTTT. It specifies CASGRDGSQYF.